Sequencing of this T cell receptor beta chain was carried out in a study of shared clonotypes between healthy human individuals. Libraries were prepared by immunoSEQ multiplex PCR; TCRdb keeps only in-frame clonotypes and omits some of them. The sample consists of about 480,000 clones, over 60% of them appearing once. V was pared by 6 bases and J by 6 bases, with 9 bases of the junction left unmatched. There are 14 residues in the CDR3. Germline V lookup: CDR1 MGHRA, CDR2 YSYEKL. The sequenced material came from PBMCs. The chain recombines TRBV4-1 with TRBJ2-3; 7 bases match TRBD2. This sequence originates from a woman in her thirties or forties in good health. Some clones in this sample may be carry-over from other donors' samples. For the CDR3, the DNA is TGCGCCAGCAGGACAGCGGGGAGTAGGGATACGCAGTATTTT. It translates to CASRTAGSRDTQYF.